Following are 20 T cell receptor beta chains from one sample sequenced in a study of blood T cell repertoires in COVID-19. Repertoires were generated with immunoSEQ multiplex PCR, while TCRdb's copy carries only in-frame clones and drops some. The data hold approximately 180,000 clones, with more than 85% observed a single time. Sequenced sample: PBMCs or T cells enriched from blood (not recorded which). The receptors derive from a human donor with acute COVID-19. The donor label of this sample is uncertain.

The chain uses TRBV7-9 and TRBJ1-1; no clear D. The CDR3 extends over 13 amino acids. Trimming left V 3 bases short and J 7 bases short, with 12 bases between. Germline V lookup: CDR1 SEHNR, CDR2 FQNEAQ (reference sequence). The CDR3, as DNA: TGTGCCAGCAGCTTGGGCCTGGGTGGTGAAGCTTTCTTT. Translation gives CASSLGLGGEAFF.

V and J are TRBV5-1 and TRBJ1-6; D unresolved. The CDR3 is made up of 15 amino acids. The V gene lost 1 base and the J gene lost 2 bases, with 7 bases spanning the gap. CDR1 SGHRS and CDR2 YFSETQ come from the germline V gene. The CDR3 sequence is CASSLRDTYNSPLHF. The CDR3 nucleotides read TGCGCCAGCAGCTTGCGGGATACCTATAATTCACCCCTCCACTTT.

This clone was counted a few times. The rearrangement joins TRBV6-5 to TRBJ2-4, with D possibly matching TRBD1 (5 bases). The CDR3 extends over 15 amino acids. From germline, CDR1 is MNHEY and CDR2 SVGAGI. Trimming shortened V by 6 bases and J by 6 bases, and 18 bases separated the two germline ends. The CDR3: CASRISDSLGNIQYF. The CDR3 DNA reads TGTGCCAGCAGGATTTCCGACAGCCTAGGAAACATTCAGTACTTC.

The CDR3 DNA reads as TGTGCCAGCAGCGCGAGCTTGATTGGTTTGCAGGCGCAGTATTTT. It specifies CASSASLIGLQAQYF. The chain couples TRBV9 to TRBJ2-3, with D unclear. The V and J ends lost 3 bases and 10 bases respectively, with 21 bases between them. The CDR3 loop spans 15 amino acids. Looked up from germline, CDR1 is SGDLS and CDR2 is YYNGEE.

This chain joins TRBV19 and TRBJ2-7; TRBD1 matches 8 bases. This CDR3 spans 14 amino acids. V lost 6 bases and J lost 2; bases outside the gene matches: 6. Germline V lookup: CDR1 LNHDA, CDR2 SQIVND (reference sequence). CDR3 protein: CASRGQGEPYEQYF. The CDR3 DNA reads TGTGCCAGTAGAGGACAGGGTGAACCCTACGAGCAGTACTTC.

This sequence joins TRBV14 and TRBJ1-6, with 9 bases lining up with TRBD1. The CDR3 consists of 15 residues. V shed 3 bases, J shed 10 bases, and the junction held 7 bases outside the gene matches. Germline V CDR1 and CDR2: SGHDN, FVKESK. Written as DNA, the CDR3 is TGTGCCAGCAGCCAGAGGACAGGGGCAGGATCACCCCTCCACTTT. This encodes CASSQRTGAGSPLHF.

The chain carries TRBV29-1 and TRBJ1-1; possible D gene TRBD1, 5 bases. This CDR3 is 14 amino acids long. Deletions cut 4 bases from V and 4 bases from J, with 16 bases between. Germline CDR1 reads SQVTM; CDR2 reads ANQGSEA. The CDR3 loop is CSVVGRNAPTEAFF. The CDR3 nucleotides are TGCAGCGTTGTGGGGCGAAATGCGCCCACTGAAGCTTTCTTT.

The rearrangement uses TRBV27 and TRBJ2-7, with 8 bases matching TRBD1. V lost 6 bases to trimming and J lost 5 bases; unmatched junction nucleotides: 6. The germline CDR1 and CDR2 sequences are MNHEY and SMNVEV (reference sequence). The CDR3 consists of 13 residues. The DNA of the CDR3 is TGTGCCAGCAGCCAGGGGGCTCCCCACGAGCAGTACTTC. Translating gives CASSQGAPHEQYF.

The rearrangement links TRBV9 to TRBJ2-1; the D is unclear. The CDR3 is 13 residues long. Germline-derived CDR1 and CDR2 are SGDLS and YYNGEE. The V and J ends lost 1 base and 3 bases respectively, with 5 bases between them. This CDR3 reads CASSVQDYNEQFF. The CDR3 coding sequence is TGTGCCAGCAGCGTACAGGACTACAATGAGCAGTTCTTC. The full variable domain, its missing parts supplied by reference TRBV9 and TRBJ2-1, is DSGVTQTPKHLITATGQRVTLRCSPRSGDLSVYWYQQSLDQGLQFLIQYYNGEERAKGNILERFSAQQFPDLHSELNLSSLELGDSALYFCASSVQDYNEQFFGPGTRLTVL.

The chain employs TRBV18 and TRBJ2-5; 8 bases line up with TRBD1. The CDR3 is 16 amino acids. Germline trimming cut 2 bases from V and 2 bases from J; bases unmatched to any gene: 7. Germline lookup yields CDR1 KGHSH and CDR2 LQKENI. The CDR3 coding sequence is TGTGCCAGCTCACCAAGGCCAGGGGGCCAACAAGAGACCCAGTACTTC. This codes for CASSPRPGGQQETQYF.

This rearrangement joins TRBV19 to TRBJ2-1, with a tentative D call TRBD1 (5 bases). CDR1 and CDR2 from the germline V gene are LNHDA and SQIVND (reference sequence). CDR3 length: 15 amino acids. V dropped 0 bases and J dropped 7 bases, with 13 bases sitting between them. DNA of the CDR3: TGTGCCAGTAGTATAGAAGGGGTTGGGGCAAATGAGCAGTTCTTC. Translated: CASSIEGVGANEQFF.

This rearrangement joins TRBV4-1 to TRBJ1-5, with D maybe TRBD1 (5 bases). V dropped 2 bases and J dropped 3 bases, with 17 bases sitting between them. The CDR3 is 17 residues long. Germline CDR1 and CDR2: MGHRA and YSYEKL. CDR3: CASSQPFGGRDNQPQHF. CDR3 DNA: TGCGCCAGCAGCCAACCCTTCGGGGGGAGGGACAATCAGCCCCAGCATTTT.

V and J are TRBV5-4 and TRBJ1-2, with no clear D. V lost 2 bases, J lost 8 bases, and 13 bases lay in between. In germline, CDR1 is SGHNT, CDR2 YYREEE (reference sequence). This CDR3 region has 13 residues. The CDR3: CASSLLGGKGYTF. The DNA of the CDR3 is TGTGCCAGCAGCTTACTGGGCGGGAAGGGCTACACCTTC.

Turning to this clone: An end of the junction does not agree with germline; a read error may underlie this. V and J are TRBV11-2 and TRBJ1-2; 9 nucleotides agree with TRBD1. The CDR3 covers 14 residues. The V gene's germline CDR1 is SGHAT and CDR2 FQNNGV. The CDR3 DNA follows: TGTGCCAGCAGCCTAGAGGGACAGGGCTATGGCTACACCTTC. Its translation: CASSLEGQGYGYTF.

The chain uses TRBV18 and TRBJ1-4; D uncertain. Trimming took off 6 bases at V and 8 bases at J, with 19 bases between the two ends. Per germline, CDR1 KGHSH and CDR2 LQKENI. The CDR3 is 15 amino acids. This CDR3 reads CASSSGREIGEKLFF. CDR3 nucleotide sequence: TGTGCCAGCTCGTCCGGACGGGAAATAGGGGAAAAACTGTTTTTT.

This sequence joins TRBV7-2 and TRBJ2-1; D call uncertain. Trimming removed 0 bases from V and 3 bases from J, with 9 bases in between. CDR3 length equals 15 residues. CDR1 and CDR2 (germline): SGHTA, FQGNSA. The CDR3 coding sequence is TGTGCCAGCAGCTTAGCCAGTGGAGTCTACAATGAGCAGTTCTTC. Protein product: CASSLASGVYNEQFF. The complete variable domain, with remaining parts taken from reference TRBV7-2 and TRBJ2-1, reads GAGVSQSPSNKVTEKGKDVELRCDPISGHTALYWYRQSLGQGLEFLIYFQGNSAPDKSGLPSDRFSAERTGGSVSTLTIQRTQQEDSAVYLCASSLASGVYNEQFFGPGTRLTVL.

This clone appeared once. An end of the junction differs from the germline gene, which may be a read error. The rearrangement uses TRBV2 and TRBJ2-7; 11 bases map to TRBD1. The CDR3 sequence is 11 residues long. Looked up from germline, CDR1 is SNHLY and CDR2 is FYNNEI. The CDR3 reads CASSERDRGNF. The CDR3 DNA follows: TGTGCCAGCAGTGAACGGGACAGGGGGAACTTC.

The chain joins TRBV11-3 to TRBJ2-7, with D perhaps matching TRBD2 (6 bases). The CDR3 sequence is 17 residues long. Per germline, CDR1 SGHNT and CDR2 YENEEA. Trimming took off 5 bases at V and 0 bases at J, with 20 bases between the two ends. The CDR3 DNA follows: TGTGCCAGCAGCACCGGGGGTACGGGTCTGAGCTCCTACGAGCAGTACTTC. The encoded protein is CASSTGGTGLSSYEQYF. Supplemented by reference TRBV11-3 and TRBJ2-7, the full variable domain reads EAGVVQSPRYKIIEKKQPVAFWCNPISGHNTLYWYLQNLGQGPELLIRYENEEAVDDSQLPKDRFSAERLKGVDSTLKIQPAELGDSAVYLCASSTGGTGLSSYEQYFGPGTRLTVT.

The chain links TRBV27 to TRBJ1-6; weak D call: TRBD1 (6 bases). The CDR3 sequence is 16 residues long. V gave up 6 bases and J gave up 0 bases, with 12 bases separating them. Germline CDR1 MNHEY, CDR2 SMNVEV (reference sequence). CDR3 DNA sequence: TGTGCCAGCAGCCCGACAGGCCGCTCCTATAATTCACCCCTCCACTTT. Translated, it gives CASSPTGRSYNSPLHF.

The rearrangement joins TRBV6-5 to TRBJ1-4, with 9 bases that match TRBD1. The CDR3 has 14 residues. Germline lookup yields CDR1 MNHEY and CDR2 SVGAGI. J was trimmed by 4 bases and V by 7 bases; bases with no gene match: 4. The CDR3 loop reads CASTDRGVNEKLFF. The CDR3 DNA reads as TGTGCCAGCACCGACAGGGGGGTTAATGAAAAACTGTTTTTT.